These T cell receptor beta chains were read from a single sample in a study of CD8+CD57+ T cells in acquired aplastic anemia. TCRdb reprocessed the reads with MiXCR, giving one entry per CDR3 protein. The data contain roughly 86,000 distinct CDR3 sequences, about 45% of them singletons. Sequences were obtained from sorted CD4+, CD8+, or CD8+CD57+ T cells (not recorded which) from PBMCs. The origin of the receptors is a human donor in good health, serving as a control. The CDR3 runs from the conserved cysteine through the conserved F or W. Each record gives: D gene, clone size, J gene, V gene, CDR3 protein, CDR3 DNA. The D gene is left open where the match is weak. The size entry is marked missing in some rows and otherwise reads once, few, many or a size class.

>-|few|TRBJ1-1|TRBV6-1
CASSDVGGNTEAFF
TGTGCCAGCAGTGACGTCGGGGGAAACACTGAAGCTTTCTTT
>TRBD1|-|TRBJ1-6|TRBV20-1
CSARDPGQDNSPLHF
TGCAGTGCTAGAGATCCGGGACAGGACAATTCACCCCTCCACTTT
>-|once|TRBJ1-5|TRBV24-1
CATGGKGQPQHF
TGTGCCACCGGAGGGAAGGGTCAGCCCCAGCATTTT
>TRBD1|once|TRBJ1-2|TRBV10-3
CAISTGTYGYTF
TGTGCCATCTCGACAGGGACGTATGGCTACACCTTC
>-|few|TRBJ2-7|TRBV19
CASSIIHSEYEQYF
TGTGCCAGTAGTATTATCCACAGTGAATACGAGCAGTACTTC
>TRBD1|few|TRBJ2-5|TRBV7-9
CASSGPDRGRGETQYF
TGTGCCAGCAGCGGACCCGACAGGGGGCGCGGTGAGACCCAGTACTTC
>-|-|TRBJ1-4|TRBV11-3
CASSPRGGNEKLFF
TGTGCCAGCAGCCCAAGGGGGGGAAATGAAAAACTGTTTTTT
>-|-|TRBJ2-7|TRBV20-1
CSARVQGGYEQYF
TGCAGTGCTAGAGTACAGGGGGGGTACGAGCAGTACTTC
>TRBD2|many|TRBJ2-7|TRBV5-1
CASSGRGDYYEQYF
TGCGCCAGCAGTGGGCGGGGGGACTACTACGAGCAGTACTTC
>-|few|TRBJ2-2|TRBV5-8
CASSSLPAGELFF
TGTGCCAGCAGCTCCCTACCTGCCGGGGAGCTGTTTTTT
>TRBD2|-|TRBJ2-7|TRBV20-1
CSARIAGAFEQYF
TGCAGTGCTAGGATAGCGGGAGCTTTCGAGCAGTACTTC
>-|many|TRBJ2-1|TRBV7-9
CASGYGTNEQFF
TGTGCCAGCGGATACGGGACAAATGAGCAGTTCTTC
>-|-|TRBJ2-7|TRBV10-3
CAATGTGSCEQYF
TGTGCCGCCACCGGGACGGGCTCCTGCGAGCAGTACTTC
>-|many|TRBJ2-3|TRBV25-1
CASSTKVRGGDTDTQYF
TGTGCCAGTAGTACCAAGGTTAGGGGGGGGGACACAGATACGCAGTATTTT
>TRBD1|-|TRBJ1-2|TRBV19
CATERLGTGDGYTF
TGTGCCACCGAAAGGTTGGGGACAGGGGATGGCTACACCTTC
>TRBD2|many|TRBJ2-3|TRBV24-1
CATSDSGLVTGETQYF
TGTGCCACCAGTGATTCGGGACTAGTCACCGGCGAGACGCAGTATTTT
>TRBD2|once|TRBJ2-3|TRBV20-1
CSARLAGEDTQYF
TGCAGTGCTAGGCTAGCGGGGGAAGATACGCAGTATTTT
>-|-|TRBJ1-1|TRBV7-9
CASSKGGTEAFF
TGTGCCAGCAGCAAAGGCGGCACTGAAGCTTTCTTT
>-|many|TRBJ2-7|TRBV6-1
CASSEDHRSQYF
TGTGCCAGCAGTGAAGATCACCGGTCGCAGTACTTC
>TRBD1|many|TRBJ1-2|TRBV10-3
CAISNNRGDGYTF
TGTGCCATCAGCAATAACAGGGGGGATGGCTACACCTTC
>-|many|TRBJ2-7|TRBV20-1
CSASRGAEQYF
TGCAGTGCTAGTAGGGGAGCCGAGCAGTACTTC
>-|-|TRBJ1-4|TRBV30
CAWSVTGGGEKLFF
TGTGCCTGGAGTGTAACGGGGGGCGGAGAAAAACTGTTTTTT
>-|few|TRBJ1-2|TRBV7-8
CASSATDRLYGYTF
TGTGCCAGCAGCGCAACGGACCGACTCTATGGCTACACCTTC
>TRBD2|many|TRBJ2-3|TRBV27
CASSLWGGGADTQYF
TGTGCCAGCAGTTTGTGGGGGGGAGGAGCAGATACGCAGTATTTT
>-|-|TRBJ2-7|TRBV29-1
CSVEWQGHSYEQYF
TGCAGCGTTGAATGGCAGGGGCACTCCTACGAGCAGTACTTC
>-|-|TRBJ1-2|TRBV25-1
CASSGQGSYTF
TGTGCCAGCAGTGGTCAGGGATCCTACACCTTC
>TRBD2|-|TRBJ2-1|TRBV5-4
CASSLLAGQDLYNEQFF
TGTGCCAGCAGTTTACTAGCGGGTCAGGATCTTTACAATGAGCAGTTCTTC
>TRBD1|many|TRBJ1-3|TRBV9
CASSGPGQGNSGNTIYF
TGTGCCAGCAGCGGACCGGGACAGGGAAATAGTGGAAACACCATATATTTT
>TRBD2|few|TRBJ2-5|TRBV12-3/TRBV12-4
CASSYIAGAQETQYF
TGTGCCAGCAGTTATATAGCGGGGGCTCAAGAGACCCAGTACTTC
>TRBD1|-|TRBJ1-3|TRBV2
CASSTDRVGNTIYF
TGTGCCAGCAGTACTGACAGGGTTGGAAACACCATATATTTT
>-|many|TRBJ2-1|TRBV2
CASSEDGYNEQFF
TGTGCCAGCAGTGAGGACGGTTACAATGAGCAGTTCTTC
>TRBD2|many|TRBJ2-7|TRBV20-1
CSAPGGAAGLNHGEQYF
TGCAGTGCTCCGGGGGGAGCGGCAGGGCTGAATCATGGCGAGCAGTACTTC
>TRBD1|many|TRBJ1-1|TRBV10-1
CASSSTGKGTEAFF
TGCGCCAGCAGTTCGACAGGGAAGGGCACTGAAGCTTTCTTT
>-|-|TRBJ2-3|TRBV7-3
CASSLTSGYTDTQYF
TGTGCCAGCAGCTTAACGTCTGGGTACACAGATACGCAGTATTTT
>-|-|TRBJ1-1|TRBV7-9
CASSLTSATEAFF
TGTGCCAGCAGTTTAACTAGTGCCACTGAAGCTTTCTTT
>-|-|TRBJ1-1|TRBV10-3
CATLDGQGNTEAFF
TGTGCCACCCTTGACGGGCAGGGGAACACTGAAGCTTTCTTT
>-|-|TRBJ2-1|TRBV25-1
CASSYSDLASNEQFF
TGTGCCAGCAGCTACTCGGACCTAGCGTCCAATGAGCAGTTCTTC
>TRBD1|-|TRBJ1-6|TRBV10-2
CATQGGGWNSPLHF
TGCGCCACCCAGGGAGGGGGCTGGAATTCACCCCTCCACTTT
>-|many|TRBJ2-7|TRBV6-5
CASSYLKRGAGEQYF
TGTGCCAGCAGTTACTTAAAGCGCGGGGCGGGCGAGCAGTACTTC
>-|many|TRBJ1-2|TRBV24-1
CATSDLGQNGYTF
TGTGCCACCAGTGATTTAGGCCAGAATGGCTACACCTTC
>-|-|TRBJ2-3|TRBV25-1
CASSGNSNPGTQYF
TGTGCCAGCAGTGGAAACTCAAACCCGGGGACGCAGTATTTT
>-|many|TRBJ2-7|TRBV4-2
CASSQDGSHEQYF
TGTGCCAGCAGCCAAGATGGGAGCCACGAGCAGTACTTC
>-|-|TRBJ1-1|TRBV9
CASAPSGDTEAFF
TGTGCCAGCGCTCCGTCCGGGGACACTGAAGCTTTCTTT
>-|-|TRBJ2-7|TRBV7-2
CASSFAREAYEQYF
TGTGCCAGCAGCTTCGCAAGAGAAGCCTACGAGCAGTACTTC
>-|-|TRBJ2-7|TRBV19
CASSILATAVYEQYF
TGTGCCAGTAGTATCTTGGCCACCGCCGTCTACGAGCAGTACTTC
>-|many|TRBJ1-1|TRBV12-3/TRBV12-4
CASSSGENTEAFF
TGTGCCAGCAGTTCGGGCGAGAACACTGAAGCTTTCTTT
>-|many|TRBJ1-1|TRBV2
CASSEPNTEAFF
TGTGCCAGCAGTGAACCGAACACTGAAGCTTTCTTT
>-|many|TRBJ1-2|TRBV7-9
CASSFSGPQVGYGYTF
TGTGCCAGCAGCTTCTCGGGACCCCAAGTAGGCTATGGCTACACCTTC
>TRBD1|many|TRBJ2-7|TRBV25-1
CASSGQGGEQYF
TGTGCCAGCAGTGGACAGGGCGGCGAGCAGTACTTC
>-|-|TRBJ2-3|TRBV25-1
CASRPTGADTDTQYF
TGTGCCAGCAGGCCCACGGGGGCTGACACAGATACGCAGTATTTT
>TRBD1|-|TRBJ1-1|TRBV19
CASIRDREGTEAFF
TGTGCCAGTATACGGGACAGGGAAGGCACTGAAGCTTTCTTT
>-|many|TRBJ1-5|TRBV4-1
CASSPMGGSNQPQHF
TGCGCCAGCAGCCCTATGGGGGGAAGCAATCAGCCCCAGCATTTT
>-|-|TRBJ1-2|TRBV12-3/TRBV12-4
CASSNGYGYTF
TGTGCCAGCAGTAACGGCTATGGCTACACCTTC
>-|many|TRBJ2-1|TRBV15
CATATVRSYNEQFF
TGTGCCACCGCGACGGTGCGGTCCTACAATGAGCAGTTCTTC
>-|-|TRBJ1-4|TRBV9
CASSHETATNEKLFF
TGTGCCAGCAGCCATGAGACCGCAACTAATGAAAAACTGTTTTTT
>TRBD2|many|TRBJ2-3|TRBV24-1
CATSSGLFSGGMADTQYF
TGTGCCACCAGTTCGGGCCTCTTTAGCGGGGGGATGGCAGATACGCAGTATTTT
>TRBD1|-|TRBJ1-2|TRBV12-3/TRBV12-4
CASSPGQNLNGYTF
TGTGCCAGCAGTCCGGGACAGAATTTAAATGGCTACACCTTC
>-|many|TRBJ1-1|TRBV25-1
CASDGRGDTEAFF
TGTGCCAGCGACGGACGGGGGGACACTGAAGCTTTCTTT
>-|many|TRBJ2-7|TRBV7-2
CASSSGSGFSYEQYF
TGTGCCAGCAGCTCGGGCTCGGGGTTCTCTTACGAGCAGTACTTC
>TRBD1|-|TRBJ1-5|TRBV24-1
CATSVHRGISNQPQHF
TGTGCCACCAGTGTTCACAGGGGTATAAGCAATCAGCCCCAGCATTTT